These T cell receptor beta chains were read from a single sample in a study of blood T cells in healthy people across ages. Each CDR3 protein is one row after TCRdb ran MiXCR on the 5' RACE reads. The data contain roughly 1,500,000 distinct CDR3 sequences, 42% of them singletons. Sequencing was carried out using blood. The receptors were gathered from a woman aged 18-29 years in good health. The CDR3 runs from the conserved cysteine through the conserved F or W. Each record gives: CDR3 DNA, CDR3 protein, V gene, D gene, clone size, J gene. D genes are given only for firm matches. Clone size is shown for a subset of rows, as once, few, many or a class of expanded clone.

DNA: TGTGCCAGCAGAAATTGGACAGGGATGTATGAAAAACTGTTTTTT; CDR3: CASRNWTGMYEKLFF; V: TRBV6-1; D: TRBD1; size: .; J: TRBJ1-4
DNA: TGTGCCAGCAGTCCAGGACTGGAATCTGGGGCCAACGTCCTGACTTTC; CDR3: CASSPGLESGANVLTF; V: TRBV12-3/TRBV12-4; D: .; size: .; J: TRBJ2-6
DNA: TGTGCCAGCAGCCCCACACTAGCGGGAGGCAATGAGCAGTTCTTC; CDR3: CASSPTLAGGNEQFF; V: TRBV3-1; D: TRBD2; size: .; J: TRBJ2-1
DNA: TGTGCCAGCTCACCAAATAGACAGGGGAACTACAATGAGCAGTTCTTC; CDR3: CASSPNRQGNYNEQFF; V: TRBV18; D: TRBD1; size: .; J: TRBJ2-1
DNA: TGTGCCAGCAGCATAATGGACAGCTCATACGAGCAGTACTTC; CDR3: CASSIMDSSYEQYF; V: TRBV28; D: .; size: .; J: TRBJ2-7
DNA: TGCGCCAGCAGCCAGGACCCCAAGGACAGGGGGGTGAGATCACCCCTCCACTTT; CDR3: CASSQDPKDRGVRSPLHF; V: TRBV4-1; D: TRBD1; size: few; J: TRBJ1-6
DNA: TGTGCCAGCTCACCCAGCATTTCCTACGAGCAGTACTTC; CDR3: CASSPSISYEQYF; V: TRBV18; D: .; size: few; J: TRBJ2-7
DNA: TGTGCCAGCAGCCGACTAGCGGGGGAACCTCAAGAGACCCAGTACTTC; CDR3: CASSRLAGEPQETQYF; V: TRBV14; D: TRBD2; size: .; J: TRBJ2-5
DNA: TGTGCCAGCAGTCCCCGAGGGCGGCGGGGGTCTTCTTCCTACAATGAGCAGTTCTTC; CDR3: CASSPRGRRGSSSYNEQFF; V: TRBV12-3/TRBV12-4; D: TRBD2; size: few; J: TRBJ2-1
DNA: TGCAGTGCCCCCCGGAATCCGAACACTGAAGCTTTCTTT; CDR3: CSAPRNPNTEAFF; V: TRBV20-1; D: .; size: .; J: TRBJ1-1